These 23 T cell receptor beta chains were all obtained from the same sample, sequenced in a study of shared clonotypes between healthy human individuals. Profiling relied on immunoSEQ multiplex PCR, and the TCRdb table lists in-frame clones only, not all of them. The sample includes about 2.2 million clones, about 93% of them seen just once. Cells designated naive CD8 were CD45RO-negative and were positively selected for CCR7, with terminally differentiated effector memory CD45RA+ cells excluded. The material sequenced was naive CD8+ T cells from PBMCs. The receptor set was obtained from a man aged 18 to 35 in good health. Some clones in this sample may be carry-over from other donors' samples.

V gene TRBV19 combines with J gene TRBJ2-1, with 7 positions matching TRBD2. CDR1 is LNHDA, CDR2 SQIVND, per germline (reference sequence). Germline trimming cut 3 bases from V and 8 bases from J; bases unmatched to any gene: 7. This CDR3 contains 14 residues. The CDR3 nucleotides read TGTGCCAGTAGTATGGGGGGAGGGCCCGATGAGCAGTTCTTC. This translates into CASSMGGGPDEQFF.

A note on this clone: Different DNA sequences within this sample yield the same CDR3. The V gene is TRBV9, the J gene TRBJ1-1; tentatively, D is TRBD1 (6 bases). There are 14 residues in the CDR3. From germline, CDR1 is SGDLS and CDR2 YYNGEE. V gave up 3 bases and J gave up 0 bases, with 9 bases separating them. Written as DNA, the CDR3 is TGTGCCAGCAGCGCCACAGGGCTGAACACTGAAGCTTTCTTT. Translating gives CASSATGLNTEAFF.

Regarding this clone: The same CDR3 can be traced to other DNA sequences in this sample. J is TRBJ2-7 and V is TRBV27; tentatively, D is TRBD1 or TRBD2 (5 bases each). CDR3 size: 13 residues. Looked up from germline, CDR1 is MNHEY and CDR2 is SMNVEV (reference sequence). V lost 6 bases and J lost 2, with 11 bases in between. This chain's CDR3 is CASSPGLPYEQYF. CDR3 DNA sequence: TGTGCCAGCAGCCCGGGGCTCCCCTACGAGCAGTACTTC.

The chain carries TRBV11-2 and TRBJ2-7; D is unresolved. The V end was cut by 5 bases, the J end by 3 bases, with 11 bases between. This CDR3 has 13 residues. Germline V gene sequence: CDR1 SGHAT, CDR2 FQNNGV. CDR3 region: CASSGQASYEQYF. CDR3 in DNA: TGTGCCAGCAGCGGCCAAGCCAGCTACGAGCAGTACTTC.

V is TRBV10-3 and J is TRBJ2-2, with TRBD2 identical over 11 bases. The CDR3 runs to 18 residues. V lost 4 bases, J lost 0 bases, and 7 bases stayed unmatched. CDR1 is ENHRY and CDR2 is SYGVKD in the germline V gene. The CDR3 coding sequence is TGTGCCATCAGTGCACTAGCGGGGGCAATACCGAACACCGGGGAGCTGTTTTTT. Translated, it gives CAISALAGAIPNTGELFF.

The rearrangement joins TRBV19 to TRBJ1-2, with 9 bases that match TRBD1. The trim removed 4 bases at V and 6 bases at J, leaving 0 bases unmatched. The germline V gene encodes CDR1 LNHDA and CDR2 SQIVND (reference sequence). The CDR3 covers 12 residues. CDR3 in DNA: TGTGCCAGTAGTAACAGGGGGCATGGCTACACCTTC. Protein sequence: CASSNRGHGYTF.

V is TRBV4-1 and J is TRBJ2-5; no definite D call. CDR3 size: 14 residues. Germline V gene lookup returns CDR1 MGHRA and CDR2 YSYEKL. The germline V and J ends were trimmed by 3 bases and 5 bases, with 13 bases remaining between them. Written as DNA, the CDR3 is TGCGCCAGCAGCCAGACTTTCGGCCGGGAGACCCAGTACTTC. Protein product: CASSQTFGRETQYF.

The gene calls are TRBV9 and TRBJ1-2; perhaps TRBD1 as D (5 bases). CDR3 length: 14 residues. CDR1 and CDR2 from the germline V gene are SGDLS and YYNGEE. V lost 3 bases and J lost 3, with 12 bases in between. This chain's CDR3 is CASSAQGVYYGYTF. DNA for the CDR3: TGTGCCAGCAGCGCCCAGGGTGTATACTATGGCTACACCTTC.

Written as DNA, the CDR3 is TGCGCCAGCAGCTTCCGACTAGCTGTCGACGAGCAGTACTTC. Translation: CASSFRLAVDEQYF. The chain joins TRBV5-1 to TRBJ2-7; 7 positions agree with TRBD2. Germline values: CDR1 SGHRS, CDR2 YFSETQ. The CDR3 covers 14 residues. V lost 2 bases and J lost 5; bases outside the gene matches: 7. Full variable domain (outside the CDR3, taken from reference TRBV5-1 and TRBJ2-7): KAGVTQTPRYLIKTRGQQVTLSCSPISGHRSVSWYQQTPGQGLQFLFEYFSETQRNKGNFPGRFSGRQFSNSRSEMNVSTLELGDSALYLCASSFRLAVDEQYFGPGTRLTVT.

As to this clone: The identical CDR3 is also encoded by other nucleotide sequences in the sample. J is TRBJ2-3 and V is TRBV27; 7 nucleotides agree with TRBD2. Losses at the gene ends were 1 base for V and 4 bases for J; bases not matched to a gene: 2. This CDR3 is 14 amino acids long. Germline V CDR1 and CDR2: MNHEY, SMNVEV (reference sequence). The CDR3 DNA follows: TGTGCCAGCAGTTTATGGGGGGGTCCAGATACGCAGTATTTT. Its translation: CASSLWGGPDTQYF.

V and J are TRBV28 and TRBJ2-5; the D is unclear. The CDR3 extends over 14 amino acids. V was cut by 2 bases and J by 1 base, with 8 bases left in between. Germline CDR1 and CDR2: MDHEN and SYDVKM. As DNA, the CDR3 is TGTGCCAGCAGTTTAATCCGGGTCCAAGAGACCCAGTACTTC. Its protein product is CASSLIRVQETQYF.

The chain employs TRBV15 and TRBJ1-5, with D possibly being TRBD1 (6 bases). Germline V CDR1 and CDR2: LNHNV, YYDKDF (reference sequence). V was shortened by 4 bases and J by 3 bases, with 10 bases between the two germline ends. CDR3 length equals 14 residues. CDR3 region: CATSTDRSNQPQHF. For the CDR3, the DNA is TGTGCCACCAGCACGGACAGATCCAATCAGCCCCAGCATTTT. The entire variable domain, with the rest obtained from reference TRBV15 and TRBJ1-5, is as follows: DAMVIQNPRYQVTQFGKPVTLSCSQTLNHNVMYWYQQKSSQAPKLLFHYYDKDFNNEADTPDNFQSRRPNTSFCFLDIRSPGLGDTAMYLCATSTDRSNQPQHFGDGTRLSIL.

V and J are TRBV11-2 and TRBJ2-3; 10 bases agree with TRBD2. The CDR3 is 16 residues long. Per germline, CDR1 SGHAT and CDR2 FQNNGV. V was pared by 5 bases and J by 9 bases, with 14 bases of the junction left unmatched. CDR3 in amino acids: CASSPYTSGNQWTQYF. The CDR3 DNA sequence: TGTGCCAGCAGCCCATACACTAGCGGGAATCAGTGGACGCAGTATTTT.

The rearrangement joins TRBV2 to TRBJ1-5; weak D call: TRBD1 (5 bases). The V gene's germline CDR1 is SNHLY and CDR2 FYNNEI. V was cut by 6 bases and J by 0 bases, with 21 bases left in between. The CDR3 contains 18 residues. CDR3 nucleotide sequence: TGTGCCAGCAGCGGACCTCGGGACGGAATCTATAGCAATCAGCCCCAGCATTTT. It is translated as CASSGPRDGIYSNQPQHF. The whole variable domain, filled in from reference TRBV2 and TRBJ1-5, reads EPEVTQTPSHQVTQMGQEVILRCVPISNHLYFYWYRQILGQKVEFLVSFYNNEISEKSEIFDDQFSVERPDGSNFTLKIRSTKLEDSAMYFCASSGPRDGIYSNQPQHFGDGTRLSIL.

This clone has only a few counts. Other DNA sequences in the sample encode the same CDR3. The CDR3 is CASSPPDYEQYF. In DNA form, the CDR3 reads TGCGCCAGCAGCCCTCCGGACTACGAGCAGTACTTC. The rearrangement links TRBV5-1 to TRBJ2-7; D gene unclear. V lost 4 bases and J lost 3, with 8 bases in between. Germline-derived CDR1 and CDR2 are SGHRS and YFSETQ. This CDR3 spans 12 amino acids.

The chain employs TRBV9 and TRBJ2-7; the match to TRBD1 covers 7 bases. Germline values: CDR1 SGDLS, CDR2 YYNGEE. The V segment lost 3 bases and the J segment 6 bases; nucleotides outside the gene matches: 9. The CDR3 sequence is 14 residues long. CDR3 amino acids: CASSADRDSTEQYF. The CDR3 DNA reads as TGTGCCAGCAGCGCCGACCGGGACAGTACCGAGCAGTACTTC. Combining the CDR3 with reference TRBV9 and TRBJ2-7 gives the whole variable domain DSGVTQTPKHLITATGQRVTLRCSPRSGDLSVYWYQQSLDQGLQFLIQYYNGEERAKGNILERFSAQQFPDLHSELNLSSLELGDSALYFCASSADRDSTEQYFGPGTRLTVT.

This clone was counted a few times. Additional DNA sequences in this sample encode the identical CDR3. The chain joins TRBV19 to TRBJ1-5; D uncertain. V gave up 1 base and J gave up 6 bases, with 4 bases separating them. The CDR3 is made up of 12 amino acids. Germline V gene lookup returns CDR1 LNHDA and CDR2 SQIVND (reference sequence). CDR3 in amino acids: CASSIGGQPQHF. CDR3 DNA: TGTGCCAGTAGTATAGGTGGTCAGCCCCAGCATTTT.

The chain recombines TRBV2 with TRBJ1-2; tentatively, D is TRBD1 (5 bases). The CDR3 extends over 16 amino acids. V was shortened by 7 bases and J by 1 base, with 19 bases between the two germline ends. Germline CDR1 is SNHLY and CDR2 is FYNNEI. The CDR3 bases are TGTGCCAGCATCGGAAGGGACTATCAAAGTAACTATGGCTACACCTTC. The encoded protein is CASIGRDYQSNYGYTF.

This CDR3 is CASSSTGTSGYTGELFF. The DNA of the CDR3 is TGTGCCAGCAGTTCGACCGGGACTAGCGGTTACACCGGGGAGCTGTTTTTT. The chain combines TRBV27 with TRBJ2-2; 11 positions match TRBD2. The CDR3 loop spans 17 amino acids. CDR1 MNHEY and CDR2 SMNVEV come from the germline V gene (reference sequence). V lost 4 bases, J lost 3 bases, and 7 bases stayed unmatched.

J is TRBJ2-1 and V is TRBV28; possibly TRBD1 for D (6 bases). This CDR3 region has 16 residues. Per germline, CDR1 MDHEN and CDR2 SYDVKM. V gave up 5 bases and J gave up 5 bases, with 19 bases separating them. This CDR3 is CASSRPRDIVDNEQFF. CDR3 bases: TGTGCCAGCAGTCGACCTCGGGACATAGTGGACAATGAGCAGTTCTTC.

V gene TRBV29-1 combines with J gene TRBJ2-2; the D gene is possibly TRBD2 (6 bases). Germline V gene sequence: CDR1 SQVTM, CDR2 ANQGSEA. Between the trimmed V and J ends, which lost 5 bases and 10 bases, there was a span of 20 bases. This CDR3 region has 14 residues. The CDR3, as DNA: TGCAGCGTTCCTAGCGCACGTCTACCCGAGGAGCTGTTTTTT. It is translated as CSVPSARLPEELFF.

This chain connects TRBV4-3 to TRBJ2-5; TRBD2 aligns across 8 bases. Germline V lookup: CDR1 LGHNA, CDR2 YSLEER. Trimming cost V 4 bases and J 5 bases; bases outside gene matches: 9. This CDR3 has 15 amino acids. The CDR3 sequence is CASSPRAGVSETQYF. CDR3 DNA: TGCGCCAGCAGCCCCAGAGCGGGAGTTTCGGAGACCCAGTACTTC.

Notes on this clone: Within the sample, other DNA sequences also encode this same CDR3. The chain joins TRBV5-1 to TRBJ1-1; no clear D gene. V lost 0 bases and J lost 2, with 5 bases in between. CDR3 length equals 13 residues. Germline V gene sequence: CDR1 SGHRS, CDR2 YFSETQ. CDR3 sequence: CASSLDSNTEAFF. The CDR3 bases are TGCGCCAGCAGCTTGGACAGTAACACTGAAGCTTTCTTT.